This T cell receptor beta chain was documented in a study of T-cell memory formation after mild COVID-19. Trimming cost V 3 bases and J 8 bases, with 7 bases left between them. There are 12 residues in the CDR3. CDR1 is KGHDR and CDR2 is SFDVKD in the germline V gene. TCRdb fed the 5' RACE reads into MiXCR, producing one record per CDR3 protein. The table includes 200,000 to 300,000 distinct CDR3 sequences, 16% detected once. Sequencing was carried out using PBMCs or a T cell subset sorted from them (not recorded which). This clonotype originated in a man between 18 and 29 years old who had mild COVID-19 (a few samples of this study predate the infection). Cell type and time point are not known. The chain is built from TRBV24-1 and TRBJ2-1; no clear D gene. CDR3 sequence reads: CATSDGIHEQFF. The CDR3 nucleotides are TGTGCCACCAGTGATGGTATTCATGAGCAGTTCTTC.